These 7 T cell receptor beta chains were sequenced from one sample in a study of OX40 agonist ivuxolimab in advanced cancers. Using immunoSEQ multiplex PCR, the repertoire was profiled, and TCRdb retains in-frame clones only, with some absent. The repertoire holds more than 50,000 clones, around 75% seen once, with 1% to 1.5% in the top ten. The specimen was CD4+ or CD8+ T cells sorted from blood, collected in a trial of the OX40 agonist ivuxolimab. All receptors derive from an adult with an advanced solid tumor such as melanoma, head and neck, liver or kidney cancer.

V is TRBV15 and J is TRBJ2-3, with 7 positions matching TRBD1. Per germline, CDR1 LNHNV and CDR2 YYDKDF (reference sequence). The V segment lost 0 bases and the J segment 6 bases; nucleotides outside the gene matches: 6. The CDR3 runs 15 residues. This chain's CDR3 is CATSRDGTDFDTQYF. CDR3 coding DNA: TGTGCCACCAGCAGAGACGGGACAGACTTCGATACGCAGTATTTT.

This clone turned up a few times. The chain carries TRBV28 and TRBJ2-1; D is possibly TRBD1 (5 bases). V shed 6 bases and J shed 7 bases, with 16 bases lying between them. This CDR3 has 14 amino acids. Germline-derived CDR1 and CDR2 are MDHEN and SYDVKM. The CDR3 reads CASSSFRVRNEQFF. The DNA for the CDR3 is TGTGCCAGCAGCAGTTTCAGGGTGAGGAATGAGCAGTTCTTC. Based on the CDR3 plus reference TRBV28 and TRBJ2-1, the full variable domain is DVKVTQSSRYLVKRTGEKVFLECVQDMDHENMFWYRQDPGLGLRLIYFSYDVKMKEKGDIPEGYSVSREKKERFSLILESASTNQTSMYLCASSSFRVRNEQFFGPGTRLTVL.

The chain employs TRBV10-2 and TRBJ1-5; D unresolved. Trimming took off 0 bases at V and 9 bases at J, with 9 bases between the two ends. CDR1 and CDR2 from the germline V gene are WSHSY and SAAADI. The CDR3 covers 13 residues. CDR3 sequence: CASSESTRGPQHF. DNA of the CDR3: TGCGCCAGCAGTGAGTCGACTCGAGGGCCCCAGCATTTT.

This rearrangement joins TRBV7-3 to TRBJ2-2; the D gene is possibly TRBD2 (6 bases). V gave up 4 bases and J gave up 0 bases, with 27 bases separating them. Germline CDR1 and CDR2: SGHTA and FQGTGA. CDR3 length equals 21 residues. In nucleotides, the CDR3 is TGTGCCAGCAGCTCGAGCATCCTGGGGGGAGTCATAGGGGCGAACACCGGGGAGCTGTTTTTT. Translation gives CASSSSILGGVIGANTGELFF.

This sequence joins TRBV28 and TRBJ1-5; D not resolved. Looked up from germline, CDR1 is MDHEN and CDR2 is SYDVKM. There are 14 residues in the CDR3. Trimming stripped 2 bases from V and 1 base from J, with 6 bases between. CDR3 nucleotide sequence: TGTGCCAGCAGTTTAGGAGGGAGCAATCAGCCCCAGCATTTT. This encodes CASSLGGSNQPQHF. Full variable domain (outside the CDR3, taken from reference TRBV28 and TRBJ1-5): DVKVTQSSRYLVKRTGEKVFLECVQDMDHENMFWYRQDPGLGLRLIYFSYDVKMKEKGDIPEGYSVSREKKERFSLILESASTNQTSMYLCASSLGGSNQPQHFGDGTRLSIL.

The chain employs TRBV7-6 and TRBJ2-3, with unresolved D. This CDR3 contains 15 residues. CDR1 is SGHVS and CDR2 is FNYEAQ in the germline V gene. V was shortened by 1 base and J by 1 base, with 9 bases between the two germline ends. DNA for the CDR3: TGTGCCAGCAGCTTAGGATCGGAACGCACAGATACGCAGTATTTT. Protein sequence: CASSLGSERTDTQYF.

This clone was seen just once. The chain carries TRBV10-2 and TRBJ1-1; D is ambiguous. Germline V CDR1 and CDR2: WSHSY, SAAADI. This CDR3 is 13 amino acids long. Trimming took 6 bases from V and 4 from J, leaving 12 bases between them. The CDR3 region is CASRGSRSTEAFF. The CDR3 DNA reads as TGCGCCAGCAGGGGCAGTCGTTCCACTGAAGCTTTCTTT.